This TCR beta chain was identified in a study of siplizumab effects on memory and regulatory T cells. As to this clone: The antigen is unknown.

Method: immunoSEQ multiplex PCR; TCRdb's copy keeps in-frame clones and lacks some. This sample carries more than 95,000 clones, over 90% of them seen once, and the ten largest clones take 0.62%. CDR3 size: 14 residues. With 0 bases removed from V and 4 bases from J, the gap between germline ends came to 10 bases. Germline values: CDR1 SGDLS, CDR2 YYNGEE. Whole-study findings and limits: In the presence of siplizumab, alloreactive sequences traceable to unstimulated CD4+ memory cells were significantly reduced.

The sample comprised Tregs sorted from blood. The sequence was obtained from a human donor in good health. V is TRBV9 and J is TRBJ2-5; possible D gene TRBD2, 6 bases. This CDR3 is CASSVEVGGETQYF. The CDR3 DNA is TGTGCCAGCAGCGTAGAAGTCGGGGGAGAGACCCAGTACTTC.